A single sample is the source of the 13 T cell receptor beta chains below, sequenced in a study of shared clonotypes between healthy human individuals. Naive CD8 cells lacked CD45RO, underwent positive selection for CCR7 and left out terminally differentiated effector memory CD45RA+ cells. The assay was immunoSEQ multiplex PCR, and TCRdb's table has in-frame clones only and misses some. This table holds around 1,900,000 clones, about 93% found once. Specimen: naive CD8+ T cells from PBMCs. The receptors were gathered from a man between 18 and 35 years old in good health. Some clones in this sample may be carry-over from other donors' samples.

The V gene is TRBV27, the J gene TRBJ2-1; the D gene is possibly TRBD2 (5 bases). This CDR3 spans 16 amino acids. V was pared by 4 bases and J by 2 bases, with 15 bases between. The germline V gene encodes CDR1 MNHEY and CDR2 SMNVEV (reference sequence). The CDR3 protein is CASSWVGRTAYNEQFF. The CDR3, as DNA: TGTGCCAGCAGTTGGGTAGGGAGAACCGCCTACAATGAGCAGTTCTTC.

The J gene is TRBJ1-4, the V gene TRBV28; maybe TRBD1 (6 bases). Trimming stripped 3 bases from V and 2 bases from J, with 13 bases between. Germline values: CDR1 MDHEN, CDR2 SYDVKM. This CDR3 has 16 amino acids. CDR3 DNA: TGTGCCAGCAGTTTTACCTGGGGGCCGACTAATGAAAAACTGTTTTTT. Amino acid sequence: CASSFTWGPTNEKLFF.

The chain uses TRBV6-5 and TRBJ2-2; D is ambiguous. There are 16 residues in the CDR3. The germline V gene has CDR1 MNHEY and CDR2 SVGAGI. V was pared by 1 base and J by 2 bases, with 11 bases between. The CDR3 region has the DNA TGTGCCAGCAGTTACTTCGATGGGCCTAACACCGGGGAGCTGTTTTTT. Translation: CASSYFDGPNTGELFF.

The rearrangement links TRBV10-1 to TRBJ2-7; the match to TRBD2 covers 7 bases. This CDR3 has 15 residues. Trimming took 6 bases from V and 0 from J; bases not matched to a gene: 8. Germline V gene lookup returns CDR1 WNHNN and CDR2 SYGVQD (reference sequence). CDR3 in DNA: TGCGCCAGCAGCCTCGGACTAGGAGGCTCCTACGAGCAGTACTTC. Translated: CASSLGLGGSYEQYF.

This chain uses TRBV19 with TRBJ2-3, with D possibly matching TRBD2 (6 bases). Trimming stripped 8 bases from V and 3 bases from J, with 18 bases between. The CDR3 sequence is 15 residues long. The V gene's germline CDR1 is LNHDA and CDR2 SQIVND (reference sequence). The CDR3 protein is CASAPWRDDTDTQYF. The CDR3 nucleotides are TGTGCCAGTGCACCGTGGCGGGACGATACAGATACGCAGTATTTT.

The chain links TRBV4-1 to TRBJ2-3; 11 nucleotides line up with TRBD2. V was pared by 7 bases and J by 4 bases, with 10 bases of the junction left unmatched. The CDR3 length is 16 residues. The germline gives CDR1 MGHRA, CDR2 YSYEKL. This CDR3 is CASTHSGTSGADTQYF. CDR3 in DNA: TGCGCCAGCACCCATTCTGGGACTAGCGGAGCAGATACGCAGTATTTT.

The chain joins TRBV5-4 to TRBJ1-4; perhaps TRBD1 as D (6 bases). The CDR3 is 12 residues long. Trimming cost V 10 bases and J 7 bases, with 14 bases left between them. Germline V lookup: CDR1 SGHNT, CDR2 YYREEE (reference sequence). CDR3 region: CAWGGAVEKLFF. As DNA, the CDR3 is TGTGCCTGGGGGGGGGCAGTTGAAAAACTGTTTTTT.

The chain has TRBV5-6 and TRBJ1-1; weak D call: TRBD1 (6 bases). CDR3 size: 15 residues. V was pared by 6 bases and J by 0 bases, with 15 bases between. CDR1 and CDR2 from the germline V gene are SGHDT and YYEEEE. The CDR3 sequence is CASTRSGHLNTEAFF. The DNA for the CDR3 is TGTGCCAGCACCCGATCGGGACACTTGAACACTGAAGCTTTCTTT. The whole variable domain, remainder taken from reference TRBV5-6 and TRBJ1-1, is DAGVTQSPTHLIKTRGQQVTLRCSPKSGHDTVSWYQQALGQGPQFIFQYYEEEERQRGNFPDRFSGHQFPNYSSELNVNALLLGDSALYLCASTRSGHLNTEAFFGQGTRLTVV.

This chain uses TRBV7-9 with TRBJ2-6, with 8 positions matching TRBD1. Unmatched junction bases numbered 5, after V lost 4 bases and J lost 3 bases. This CDR3 spans 16 amino acids. From germline, CDR1 is SEHNR and CDR2 FQNEAQ (reference sequence). CDR3 sequence reads: CASSSADRVGANVLTF. The DNA for the CDR3 is TGTGCCAGCAGCTCGGCGGACAGGGTTGGGGCCAACGTCCTGACTTTC.

The chain is built from TRBV11-3 and TRBJ2-7; no clear D. V lost 1 base, J lost 3 bases, and 13 bases lay in between. This CDR3 is 15 amino acids long. Germline values: CDR1 SGHNT, CDR2 YENEEA. The CDR3 is CASSLGHPHFYEQYF. As DNA, the CDR3 is TGTGCCAGCAGCTTAGGGCACCCACACTTCTACGAGCAGTACTTC.

The chain employs TRBV4-3 and TRBJ2-3; 8 bases agree with TRBD1. The germline CDR1 and CDR2 sequences are LGHNA and YSLEER. The CDR3 loop spans 15 amino acids. J was trimmed by 4 bases and V by 4 bases; bases with no gene match: 7. In nucleotides, the CDR3 is TGCGCCAGCAGCCCAGGACAGGGTATATCAGATACGCAGTATTTT. As protein: CASSPGQGISDTQYF.

The V and J genes are TRBV28 and TRBJ2-3; D may be TRBD1 (6 bases). There are 13 residues in the CDR3. V was clipped by 6 bases and J by 0 bases, with 7 bases between them. The germline V gene encodes CDR1 MDHEN and CDR2 SYDVKM. The CDR3 bases are TGTGCCAGCAGGGACAGTAGCACAGATACGCAGTATTTT. It specifies CASRDSSTDTQYF.

This clone was recorded once. The chain recombines TRBV29-1 with TRBJ2-5; weak D call: TRBD2 (6 bases). Germline CDR1 is SQVTM and CDR2 is ANQGSEA. This CDR3 has 13 amino acids. Trimming left V 4 bases short and J 2 bases short, with 11 bases between. The CDR3 sequence is CSVVGLPQETQYF. In DNA form, the CDR3 reads TGCAGCGTTGTCGGACTACCTCAAGAGACCCAGTACTTC. The variable domain in full, completed from reference TRBV29-1 and TRBJ2-5, reads SAVISQKPSRDICQRGTSLTIQCQVDSQVTMMFWYRQQPGQSLTLIATANQGSEATYESGFVIDKFPISRPNLTFSTLTVSNMSPEDSSIYLCSVVGLPQETQYFGPGTRLLVL.